This T cell receptor beta chain emerged from a study of spatial heterogeneity in lung cancer. In the study overall: Sequencing consistently turned up more beta-chain sequences than alpha-chain sequences. Each distinct TCR and UMI combination averaged more than ten appearances in raw reads.

TCRdb analysed the 5' RACE reads with MiXCR anew, one entry per CDR3 protein. The sample lists under 7,000 distinct CDR3 sequences, roughly 8% occurring once. With 6 bases removed from V and 3 bases from J, the gap between germline ends came to 11 bases. Germline CDR1 SNHLY, CDR2 FYNNEI. This CDR3 contains 13 residues. Regarding time point: sample taken at primary tumor resection. The donor population consisted of some 72 patients with untreated, early-stage non-small cell lung cancer. Whole RNA, which was extracted from tumor, nontumor lung tissue or frozen PBMC, was sequenced without any cell sorting. This clonotype counts as medium-sized.

The chain couples TRBV2 to TRBJ2-5; D not resolved. The clonotype originates from a female donor with early-stage non-small cell lung cancer. Sequencing used normal lung tissue next to the tumor, obtained at surgery. The CDR3 coding sequence is TGTGCCAGCAGGACGGAGAATAAAGAGACCCAGTACTTC. Translated: CASRTENKETQYF.